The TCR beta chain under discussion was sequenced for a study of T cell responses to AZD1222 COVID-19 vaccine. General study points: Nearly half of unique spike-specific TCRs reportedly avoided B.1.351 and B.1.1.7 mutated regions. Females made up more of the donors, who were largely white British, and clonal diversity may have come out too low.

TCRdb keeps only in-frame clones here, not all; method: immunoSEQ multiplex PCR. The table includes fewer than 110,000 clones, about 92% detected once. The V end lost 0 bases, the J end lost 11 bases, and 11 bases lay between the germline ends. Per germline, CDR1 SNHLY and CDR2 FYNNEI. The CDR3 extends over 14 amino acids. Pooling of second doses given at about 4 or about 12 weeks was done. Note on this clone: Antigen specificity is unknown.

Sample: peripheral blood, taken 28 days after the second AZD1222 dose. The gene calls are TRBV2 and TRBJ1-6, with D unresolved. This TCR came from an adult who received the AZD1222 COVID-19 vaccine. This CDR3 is CASSEATGRPPLHF. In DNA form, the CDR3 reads TGTGCCAGCAGTGAAGCGACCGGGAGACCACCCCTCCACTTT.